Following are 14 T cell receptor beta chains from one sample sequenced in a study of T cell repertoires in ileal Crohn's disease. This table comes from immunoSEQ multiplex PCR, and its TCRdb copy is limited to in-frame clones, with some not included. The sample carries some 16,000 clones, under 95% recorded once. Sequences were obtained from ileal tissue. These receptors came from an adult with Crohn's disease.

V is TRBV5-1 and J is TRBJ2-2; D is ambiguous. The CDR3 totals 11 residues. Germline V gene lookup returns CDR1 SGHRS and CDR2 YFSETQ. V was clipped by 4 bases and J by 6 bases, with 4 bases between them. The CDR3 DNA is TGCGCCAGCAGCCCTTCCGGGGAGCTGTTTTTT. It codes for CASSPSGELFF.

The genes are TRBV7-9 and TRBJ1-5; D is perhaps TRBD1 (5 bases). This CDR3 has 14 residues. V was pared by 4 bases and J by 0 bases, with 7 bases between. CDR1 and CDR2 (germline): SEHNR, FQNEAQ (reference sequence). CDR3 coding DNA: TGTGCCAGCAGCTACGACAGTAGCAATCAGCCCCAGCATTTT. Residues: CASSYDSSNQPQHF.

The gene calls are TRBV5-4 and TRBJ2-5; TRBD2 is a possible D gene (6 bases). With 1 base removed from V and 11 bases from J, the gap between germline ends came to 18 bases. CDR1 and CDR2 from the germline V gene are SGHNT and YYREEE (reference sequence). The CDR3 loop spans 14 amino acids. CDR3 sequence (DNA): TGTGCCAGCAGCTTGAAAACGGGGGATAAGAGGCAGTACTTC. This gives the protein CASSLKTGDKRQYF.

This chain uses TRBV27 with TRBJ2-7; D might be TRBD2 (5 bases). The CDR3 runs 16 residues. V was cut by 5 bases and J by 1 base, with 18 bases left in between. Germline CDR1 and CDR2: MNHEY and SMNVEV (reference sequence). This CDR3 reads CASSQIWDTRSYEQYF. CDR3 DNA sequence: TGTGCCAGCAGTCAAATATGGGATACTAGGTCCTACGAGCAGTACTTC.

The V and J genes are TRBV11-2 and TRBJ1-5; 9 bases agree with TRBD1. With 4 bases clipped from V and 10 bases from J, the junction kept 8 bases outside the gene matches. Looked up from germline, CDR1 is SGHAT and CDR2 is FQNNGV. The CDR3 has 14 residues. The CDR3 spells CASSYGTGPQPQHF. The CDR3 coding sequence is TGTGCCAGCAGCTACGGGACAGGGCCTCAACCCCAGCATTTT. The full variable domain, rest sourced from reference TRBV11-2 and TRBJ1-5, is EAGVAQSPRYKIIEKRQSVAFWCNPISGHATLYWYQQILGQGPKLLIQFQNNGVVDDSQLPKDRFSAERLKGVDSTLKIQPAKLEDSAVYLCASSYGTGPQPQHFGDGTRLSIL.

V is TRBV2 and J is TRBJ2-5; D perhaps matches TRBD1 (8 bases). Germline assignment: CDR1 SNHLY and CDR2 FYNNEI. This CDR3 is built from 16 residues. V was shortened by 5 bases and J by 5 bases, with 21 bases between the two germline ends. CDR3: CASSRDRGGAGETQYF. Here the CDR3 DNA reads TGTGCCAGCAGTAGAGACAGGGGAGGGGCAGGGGAGACCCAGTACTTC.

The chain carries TRBV5-1 and TRBJ1-6, with 7 nucleotides matching TRBD1. The CDR3 extends over 15 amino acids. V dropped 4 bases and J dropped 8; count of bases not matched to a gene: 9. Germline CDR1 is SGHRS and CDR2 is YFSETQ. CDR3 protein: CASSLNTGVDSPLHF. DNA of the CDR3: TGCGCCAGCAGCCTTAATACAGGGGTGGATTCACCCCTCCACTTT.

The chain carries TRBV6-5 and TRBJ1-2, with 9 bases aligning to TRBD1. V was pared by 5 bases and J by 3 bases, with 4 bases of the junction left unmatched. CDR1 is MNHEY, CDR2 SVGAGI, per germline. CDR3 length equals 14 residues. The CDR3 region has the DNA TGTGCCAGCAGTGGGGGACAGGGATACTATGGCTACACCTTC. Protein product: CASSGGQGYYGYTF.

This clone was counted once. V gene TRBV5-1 combines with J gene TRBJ2-1, with a possible D match to TRBD1 (5 bases). This CDR3 is built from 15 residues. V lost 1 base and J 2 bases, leaving 10 bases between the germline ends. Germline V lookup: CDR1 SGHRS, CDR2 YFSETQ. The CDR3 here is CASSLTGNPYNEQFF. The CDR3 coding sequence is TGCGCCAGCAGCTTGACAGGTAACCCCTACAATGAGCAGTTCTTC.

This CDR3 is CASSLAHQGEQYF. CDR3 DNA sequence: TGTGCCAGCAGTCTCGCCCATCAGGGCGAGCAGTACTTC. This chain connects TRBV7-9 to TRBJ2-7; D perhaps matches TRBD1 (5 bases). Germline V CDR1 and CDR2: SEHNR, FQNEAQ (reference sequence). V lost 6 bases and J 6 bases, leaving 15 bases between the germline ends. The CDR3 length is 13 residues.

This clone showed up just a few times. The chain joins TRBV6-5 to TRBJ1-1; weak D call: TRBD1 (5 bases). Germline CDR1 MNHEY, CDR2 SVGAGI. The CDR3 consists of 14 residues. The ends were cut back, 0 bases at V and 4 bases at J, with 9 bases in the middle. CDR3 amino acids: CASSYSNGGTEAFF. The CDR3 DNA reads TGTGCCAGCAGTTACTCGAACGGGGGCACTGAAGCTTTCTTT.

This sequence joins TRBV9 and TRBJ2-3; TRBD1 might be the D (5 bases). Germline assignment: CDR1 SGDLS and CDR2 YYNGEE. V was clipped by 0 bases and J by 1 base, with 9 bases between them. The CDR3 covers 15 residues. The CDR3 is CASSVAGQGTDTQYF. The CDR3 bases are TGTGCCAGCAGCGTAGCAGGGCAGGGCACAGATACGCAGTATTTT.

CDR3 loop: CASSLGPVNEQFF. In DNA, the CDR3 is TGTGCCAGCAGCTTAGGTCCGGTCAATGAGCAGTTCTTC. The V call is TRBV7-2, the J call TRBJ2-1; D is undetermined. This CDR3 spans 13 amino acids. The V gene's germline CDR1 is SGHTA and CDR2 FQGNSA. V lost 1 base and J lost 6, with 7 bases in between.

The chain carries TRBV7-9 and TRBJ1-1; TRBD1 might be the D (6 bases). The CDR3 spans 14 residues. V lost 3 bases, J lost 5 bases, and 13 bases lay in between. Germline CDR1 reads SEHNR; CDR2 reads FQNEAQ (reference sequence). The CDR3 DNA is TGTGCCAGCAGCTTTCAGGGAGGGGGTACTGAAGCTTTCTTT. Encoded protein: CASSFQGGGTEAFF. Using reference TRBV7-9 and TRBJ1-1 for the parts outside the CDR3, the full variable domain is DTGVSQNPRHKITKRGQNVTFRCDPISEHNRLYWYRQTLGQGPEFLTYFQNEAQLEKSRLLSDRFSAERPKGSFSTLEIQRTEQGDSAMYLCASSFQGGGTEAFFGQGTRLTVV.